Sequencing of this TCR beta chain was carried out in a study of blood T cell repertoires in COVID-19. Study background: Whether acute or convalescent, the COVID-19 samples came from the United States, Italy and Spain.

The CDR3 spans 11 residues. Germline V lookup: CDR1 MNHEY, CDR2 SMNVEV (reference sequence). Trimming cost V 6 bases and J 3 bases, with 6 bases left between them. Of note for this clone: Other DNA sequences in the sample encode the same CDR3.

Libraries were prepared by immunoSEQ multiplex PCR; TCRdb keeps only in-frame clonotypes and omits some of them. The sample shows 200,000 to 250,000 clones, approximately 84% of them seen only once. The rearrangement joins TRBV27 to TRBJ2-7; TRBD1 might be the D (6 bases). Sequencing input: peripheral blood. This receptor was obtained from a man in his fifties or sixties with acute or convalescent COVID-19. The CDR3 nucleotides are TGTGCCAGCAGCAGGGGCTACGAGCAGTACTTC. This codes for CASSRGYEQYF.